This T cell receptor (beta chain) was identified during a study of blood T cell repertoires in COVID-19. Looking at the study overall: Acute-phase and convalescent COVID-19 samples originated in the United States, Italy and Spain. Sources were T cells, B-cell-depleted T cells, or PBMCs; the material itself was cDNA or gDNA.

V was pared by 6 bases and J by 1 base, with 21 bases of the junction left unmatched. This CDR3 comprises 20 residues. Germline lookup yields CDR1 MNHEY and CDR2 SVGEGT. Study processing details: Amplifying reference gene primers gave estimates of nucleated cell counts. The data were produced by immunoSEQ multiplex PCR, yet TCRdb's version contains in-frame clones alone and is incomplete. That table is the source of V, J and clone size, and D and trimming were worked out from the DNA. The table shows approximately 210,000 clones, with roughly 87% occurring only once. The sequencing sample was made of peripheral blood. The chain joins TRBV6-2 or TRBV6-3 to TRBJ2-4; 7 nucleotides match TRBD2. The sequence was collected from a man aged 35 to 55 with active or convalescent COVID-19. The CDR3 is CASSLFRGGSRAAAKNIQYF. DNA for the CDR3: TGTGCCAGCAGCCTCTTCCGTGGCGGGAGTCGGGCTGCGGCCAAAAACATTCAGTACTTC.